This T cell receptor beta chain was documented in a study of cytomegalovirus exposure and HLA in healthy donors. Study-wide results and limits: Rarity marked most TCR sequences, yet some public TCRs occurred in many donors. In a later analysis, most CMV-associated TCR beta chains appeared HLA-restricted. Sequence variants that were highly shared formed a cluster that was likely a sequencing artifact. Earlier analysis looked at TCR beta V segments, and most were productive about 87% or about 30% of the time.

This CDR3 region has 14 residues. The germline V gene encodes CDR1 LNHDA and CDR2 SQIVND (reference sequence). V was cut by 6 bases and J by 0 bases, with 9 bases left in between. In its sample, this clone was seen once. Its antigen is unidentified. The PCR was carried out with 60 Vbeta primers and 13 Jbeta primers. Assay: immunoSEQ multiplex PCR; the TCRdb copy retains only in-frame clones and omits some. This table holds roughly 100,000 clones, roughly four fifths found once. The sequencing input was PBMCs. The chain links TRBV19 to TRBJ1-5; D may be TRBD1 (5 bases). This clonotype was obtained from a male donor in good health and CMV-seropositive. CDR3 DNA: TGTGCCAGTAGGTGGGGCGATAGCAATCAGCCCCAGCATTTT. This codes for CASRWGDSNQPQHF.